The rows below give T cell receptor beta chains drawn from one sample of a study of CD8 T cells in Susac syndrome. TCRdb recomputed calls from the immunoSEQ multiplex PCR reads with MiXCR, one row per CDR3 protein. The table records around 150,000 distinct CDR3 sequences, around 94% of them present only once. The material sequenced was CD4+ T cells from PBMCs. The source is a human donor in good health. Both conserved end residues are part of each CDR3. Each record gives: J gene, V gene, CDR3 length, D gene, clone size, CDR3 protein, CDR3 DNA. A D gene is named only where the DNA matches it firmly. Clone size, where shown, is once, few, many, or a class for clones that have expanded.

J gene: TRBJ2-3
V gene: TRBV14
CDR3 length: 15
D gene: TRBD1
clone size: -
CDR3 protein: CASSRQDRGTDTQYF
CDR3 DNA: TGTGCCAGCAGCAGACAGGACAGGGGCACAGATACGCAGTATTTT

J gene: TRBJ1-1
V gene: TRBV15
CDR3 length: 15
D gene: -
clone size: -
CDR3 protein: CATSNPPEGNTEAFF
CDR3 DNA: TGTGCCACCAGCAACCCACCCGAGGGGAACACTGAAGCTTTCTTT

J gene: TRBJ1-2
V gene: TRBV6-5
CDR3 length: 12
D gene: TRBD1
clone size: -
CDR3 protein: CASSKQGAGYTF
CDR3 DNA: TGTGCCAGCAGCAAACAGGGGGCGGGCTACACCTTC

J gene: TRBJ2-7
V gene: TRBV28
CDR3 length: 13
D gene: -
clone size: -
CDR3 protein: CASSSPRAPAGNF
CDR3 DNA: TGTGCCAGCAGTTCCCCCCGGGCCCCGGCGGGGAACTTC

J gene: TRBJ2-7
V gene: TRBV7-9
CDR3 length: 15
D gene: TRBD1
clone size: -
CDR3 protein: CASSPLDRPPYEQYF
CDR3 DNA: TGTGCCAGCAGCCCACTGGACAGGCCCCCCTACGAGCAGTACTTC

J gene: TRBJ2-5
V gene: TRBV29-1
CDR3 length: 17
D gene: TRBD1
clone size: -
CDR3 protein: CSVDPMAGQGAVETQYF
CDR3 DNA: TGCAGCGTTGACCCTATGGCGGGACAGGGGGCAGTGGAGACCCAGTACTTC

J gene: TRBJ2-7
V gene: TRBV5-1
CDR3 length: 14
D gene: TRBD2
clone size: -
CDR3 protein: CASSLLAGNYEQYF
CDR3 DNA: TGCGCCAGCAGCTTACTAGCGGGGAACTACGAGCAGTACTTC

J gene: TRBJ2-7
V gene: TRBV3-1
CDR3 length: 13
D gene: TRBD2
clone size: once
CDR3 protein: CASSSAGGYEQYF
CDR3 DNA: TGTGCCAGCAGTTCAGCGGGGGGTTACGAGCAGTACTTC

J gene: TRBJ2-5
V gene: TRBV25-1
CDR3 length: 14
D gene: -
clone size: -
CDR3 protein: CASSERPAQETQYF
CDR3 DNA: TGTGCCAGCAGTGAACGGCCAGCCCAAGAGACCCAGTACTTC

J gene: TRBJ2-2
V gene: TRBV20-1
CDR3 length: 14
D gene: -
clone size: -
CDR3 protein: CSAYGGPGTGELFF
CDR3 DNA: TGCAGTGCTTACGGGGGCCCAGGCACCGGGGAGCTGTTTTTT

J gene: TRBJ2-6
V gene: TRBV24-1
CDR3 length: 17
D gene: -
clone size: -
CDR3 protein: CATSDLVGSSGANVLTF
CDR3 DNA: TGTGCCACCAGTGATTTGGTTGGGAGCTCTGGGGCCAACGTCCTGACTTTC

J gene: TRBJ2-5
V gene: TRBV7-3
CDR3 length: 13
D gene: -
clone size: -
CDR3 protein: CAIFRGPRETQYF
CDR3 DNA: TGTGCCATTTTCCGGGGCCCTCGGGAGACCCAGTACTTC

J gene: TRBJ1-1
V gene: TRBV5-6
CDR3 length: 16
D gene: TRBD1
clone size: few
CDR3 protein: CASSRDRGSMNTEAFF
CDR3 DNA: TGTGCCAGCAGCCGGGACAGGGGTTCCATGAACACTGAAGCTTTCTTT

J gene: TRBJ1-1
V gene: TRBV29-1
CDR3 length: 13
D gene: -
clone size: -
CDR3 protein: CSVEDMSRAEAFF
CDR3 DNA: TGCAGCGTTGAAGATATGTCGCGGGCTGAAGCTTTCTTT

J gene: TRBJ2-3
V gene: TRBV20-1
CDR3 length: 13
D gene: TRBD2
clone size: -
CDR3 protein: CSASEGLVNTQYF
CDR3 DNA: TGCAGTGCTAGTGAGGGACTAGTTAATACGCAGTATTTT

J gene: TRBJ2-5
V gene: TRBV3-1
CDR3 length: 15
D gene: -
clone size: -
CDR3 protein: CASSQYVAGEETQYF
CDR3 DNA: TGTGCCAGCAGCCAATACGTGGCAGGGGAAGAGACCCAGTACTTC

J gene: TRBJ2-7
V gene: TRBV6-6
CDR3 length: 16
D gene: -
clone size: -
CDR3 protein: CASSYSTVISSYEQYF
CDR3 DNA: TGTGCCAGCAGTTACTCGACGGTCATATCCTCCTACGAGCAGTACTTC

J gene: TRBJ2-7
V gene: TRBV11-2
CDR3 length: 16
D gene: TRBD1
clone size: -
CDR3 protein: CASSTFRDRMVYEQYF
CDR3 DNA: TGTGCCAGCAGCACCTTCCGGGACAGGATGGTCTACGAGCAGTACTTC

J gene: TRBJ1-1
V gene: TRBV29-1
CDR3 length: 14
D gene: -
clone size: -
CDR3 protein: CSVGRGGQNTEAFF
CDR3 DNA: TGCAGCGTCGGCCGTGGAGGGCAGAACACTGAAGCTTTCTTT

J gene: TRBJ2-5
V gene: TRBV14
CDR3 length: 12
D gene: -
clone size: -
CDR3 protein: CASSPSSRPQYF
CDR3 DNA: TGTGCCAGCAGCCCCTCTTCCCGGCCCCAGTACTTC

J gene: TRBJ2-7
V gene: TRBV7-2
CDR3 length: 15
D gene: -
clone size: once
CDR3 protein: CASSLVGGRAYEQYF
CDR3 DNA: TGTGCCAGCAGCTTAGTGGGGGGCAGGGCCTACGAGCAGTACTTC

J gene: TRBJ2-5
V gene: TRBV18
CDR3 length: 14
D gene: -
clone size: -
CDR3 protein: CASSPQIRQETQYF
CDR3 DNA: TGTGCCAGCTCACCACAAATCCGCCAAGAGACCCAGTACTTC

J gene: TRBJ2-7
V gene: TRBV6-6
CDR3 length: 15
D gene: TRBD2
clone size: -
CDR3 protein: CASNHEQRGGGEQYF
CDR3 DNA: TGTGCCAGCAATCATGAGCAGCGGGGGGGCGGCGAGCAGTACTTC

J gene: TRBJ2-2
V gene: TRBV20-1
CDR3 length: 13
D gene: TRBD1
clone size: -
CDR3 protein: CSAKQGKTGELFF
CDR3 DNA: TGCAGTGCAAAACAGGGGAAGACCGGGGAGCTGTTTTTT

J gene: TRBJ2-7
V gene: TRBV7-2
CDR3 length: 16
D gene: TRBD2
clone size: -
CDR3 protein: CASSLGTSGGADEQYF
CDR3 DNA: TGTGCCAGCAGCCTGGGGACTAGCGGGGGGGCCGACGAGCAGTACTTC

J gene: TRBJ2-1
V gene: TRBV2
CDR3 length: 12
D gene: -
clone size: -
CDR3 protein: CASRAESGEQFF
CDR3 DNA: TGTGCCAGCAGAGCAGAAAGCGGGGAGCAGTTCTTC

J gene: TRBJ2-7
V gene: TRBV27
CDR3 length: 13
D gene: -
clone size: -
CDR3 protein: CASSFNVGPEQYF
CDR3 DNA: TGTGCCAGCAGTTTTAATGTCGGACCCGAGCAGTACTTC

J gene: TRBJ2-3
V gene: TRBV15
CDR3 length: 14
D gene: -
clone size: -
CDR3 protein: CASREGTSTDTQYF
CDR3 DNA: TGTGCCAGCAGAGAGGGGACTAGCACAGATACGCAGTATTTT

J gene: TRBJ2-3
V gene: TRBV7-9
CDR3 length: 15
D gene: TRBD2
clone size: -
CDR3 protein: CASSPLAGGRDTQYF
CDR3 DNA: TGTGCCAGCAGTCCCCTAGCGGGGGGGCGTGATACGCAGTATTTT

J gene: TRBJ2-3
V gene: TRBV6-5
CDR3 length: 19
D gene: TRBD2
clone size: -
CDR3 protein: CASSYSILTSGGITDTQYF
CDR3 DNA: TGTGCCAGCAGTTACTCGATTCTGACTAGCGGGGGCATCACAGATACGCAGTATTTT

J gene: TRBJ1-1
V gene: TRBV3-1
CDR3 length: 14
D gene: -
clone size: once
CDR3 protein: CASSQDVMGGEAFF
CDR3 DNA: TGTGCCAGCAGCCAAGATGTGATGGGGGGTGAAGCTTTCTTT

J gene: TRBJ2-5
V gene: TRBV18
CDR3 length: 13
D gene: -
clone size: once
CDR3 protein: CASLQWAQETQYF
CDR3 DNA: TGTGCCAGCTTACAGTGGGCCCAAGAGACCCAGTACTTC

J gene: TRBJ1-6
V gene: TRBV20-1
CDR3 length: 15
D gene: -
clone size: -
CDR3 protein: CSARDLGPDNSPLHF
CDR3 DNA: TGCAGTGCTAGAGATCTGGGGCCAGATAATTCACCCCTCCACTTT

J gene: TRBJ2-7
V gene: TRBV7-9
CDR3 length: 13
D gene: -
clone size: -
CDR3 protein: CASSLVSGYEQYF
CDR3 DNA: TGTGCCAGCAGCTTAGTTTCGGGCTACGAGCAGTACTTC

J gene: TRBJ1-2
V gene: TRBV15
CDR3 length: 16
D gene: -
clone size: -
CDR3 protein: CATSRDPGAGVDGYTF
CDR3 DNA: TGTGCCACCAGCAGAGATCCAGGGGCCGGGGTAGATGGCTACACCTTC